This is a list of T cell receptor beta chains from one sample in a study of CD8+CD57+ T cells in acquired aplastic anemia. MiXCR was run by TCRdb on the reads, yielding one entry per CDR3 protein. The repertoire holds approximately 120,000 distinct CDR3 sequences, with roughly 40% as singletons. The specimen was sorted CD4+, CD8+, or CD8+CD57+ T cells (not recorded which) from PBMCs. Every receptor here comes from a human donor with aplastic anemia. The CDR3 runs from the conserved cysteine through the conserved F or W. For some rows the clone size is stated as once, few or many, or as a class when expanded; others skip it.

v_gene: TRBV11-2; abundance: .; CDR3aa: CASSPGQGATDTQYF
v_gene: TRBV28; abundance: .; CDR3aa: CATRTGGSNQPQHF
v_gene: TRBV6-1; abundance: once; CDR3aa: CASSRDRVTGANVLTF
v_gene: TRBV6-6; abundance: many; CDR3aa: CASSYQSTDTQYF
v_gene: TRBV11-3; abundance: .; CDR3aa: CASGDRDKNTGELFF
v_gene: TRBV20-1; abundance: .; CDR3aa: CSARPGLAGNQETQYF
v_gene: TRBV7-6; abundance: medium-sized; CDR3aa: CASSQSDKHEQYF
v_gene: TRBV20-1; abundance: many; CDR3aa: CSARYGGEGTEAFF
v_gene: TRBV6-1; abundance: many; CDR3aa: CATRGASYNEQFF
v_gene: TRBV24-1; abundance: .; CDR3aa: CATSDPTSRGYTF
v_gene: TRBV7-6; abundance: few; CDR3aa: CASSLSGRNSPLHF